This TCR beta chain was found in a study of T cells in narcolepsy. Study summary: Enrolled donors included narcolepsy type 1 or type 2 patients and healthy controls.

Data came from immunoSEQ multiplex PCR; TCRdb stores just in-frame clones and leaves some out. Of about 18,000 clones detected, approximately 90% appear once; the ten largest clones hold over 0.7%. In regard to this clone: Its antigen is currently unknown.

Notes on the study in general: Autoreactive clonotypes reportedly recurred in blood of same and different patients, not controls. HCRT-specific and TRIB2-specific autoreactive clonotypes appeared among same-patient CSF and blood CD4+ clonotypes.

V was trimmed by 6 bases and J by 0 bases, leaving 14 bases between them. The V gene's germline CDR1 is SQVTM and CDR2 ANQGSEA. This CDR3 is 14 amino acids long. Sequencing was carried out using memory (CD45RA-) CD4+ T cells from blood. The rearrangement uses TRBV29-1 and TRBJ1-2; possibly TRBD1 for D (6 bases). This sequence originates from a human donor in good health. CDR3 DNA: TGCAGCGTCTATACAGGGCCAGCTAACTATGGCTACACCTTC. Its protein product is CSVYTGPANYGYTF.